The next 11 T cell receptor beta chains were all read from a single sample in a study of shared clonotypes between healthy human individuals. Some clones are missing from TCRdb's copy, which holds only in-frame ones; the method was immunoSEQ multiplex PCR. The data contain hundreds of thousands of clones, approximately 79% of them seen just once; the ten biggest clones take up about 1.8%. The sample was memory CD4+ T cells sorted from blood. Subset given: CD45RA-negative fraction. These receptors all come from a woman aged 25-40 years in good health.

The chain is built from TRBV27 and TRBJ2-5; TRBD1 aligns across 8 bases. This CDR3 is 13 amino acids long. Losses at the gene ends were 4 bases for V and 5 bases for J; bases not matched to a gene: 3. Germline CDR1 reads MNHEY; CDR2 reads SMNVEV (reference sequence). Here the CDR3 DNA reads TGTGCCAGCAGTTATCAGGGGGCTGAGACCCAGTACTTC. It is translated as CASSYQGAETQYF.

This clone came up a few times. The J gene is TRBJ2-1, the V gene TRBV6-1, with a possible D match to TRBD2 (7 bases). The V end lost 8 bases, the J end lost 9 bases, and 20 bases lay between the germline ends. The CDR3 contains 14 residues. CDR1 and CDR2 from the germline V gene are MNHNS and SASEGT. This chain's CDR3 is CASLPWGGDLEQFF. CDR3 bases: TGTGCCAGCCTCCCCTGGGGGGGCGACCTTGAGCAGTTCTTC.

This clone was seen only a few times. This chain connects TRBV27 to TRBJ1-2, with D maybe TRBD1 (6 bases). This CDR3 is built from 12 residues. Per germline, CDR1 MNHEY and CDR2 SMNVEV (reference sequence). The V end was cut by 8 bases, the J end by 8 bases, with 15 bases between. DNA of the CDR3: TGTGCCAGCCGCAACAGGGAGACGGGCTACACCTTC. Translated, it gives CASRNRETGYTF.

The chain combines TRBV28 with TRBJ2-5; possible D gene TRBD2, 6 bases. V shed 7 bases and J shed 7 bases, with 22 bases lying between them. Germline CDR1 reads MDHEN; CDR2 reads SYDVKM. This CDR3 has 15 residues. As DNA, the CDR3 is TGTGCCAGCACCCCCGGCAGTAGGGACGGGGGGACCCAGTACTTC. It encodes CASTPGSRDGGTQYF.

The chain couples TRBV4-1 to TRBJ1-1, with D unresolved. Between the trimmed V and J ends, which lost 0 bases and 4 bases, there was a span of 12 bases. The CDR3 consists of 15 residues. Germline V gives CDR1 MGHRA, CDR2 YSYEKL. The CDR3 DNA is TGCGCCAGCAGCCAAGAAACCCCTAGAACCACTGAAGCTTTCTTT. It encodes CASSQETPRTTEAFF.

This clone has a handful of counts. The CDR3 reads CASITSDTQYF. The DNA of the CDR3 is TGTGCCAGCATTACTTCAGATACGCAGTATTTT. The J gene is TRBJ2-3, the V gene TRBV6-1; no clear D gene. Per germline, CDR1 MNHNS and CDR2 SASEGT. CDR3 length: 11 amino acids. Deletions cut 7 bases from V and 4 bases from J, with 6 bases between.

V gene TRBV5-1 combines with J gene TRBJ2-1; 11 nucleotides match TRBD2. The CDR3 has 17 amino acids. The trim removed 0 bases at V and 2 bases at J, leaving 4 bases unmatched. The V gene's germline CDR1 is SGHRS and CDR2 YFSETQ. Here the CDR3 reads CASSLALAGGPYNEQFF. The CDR3 coding sequence is TGCGCCAGCAGCTTGGCCCTAGCGGGAGGCCCCTACAATGAGCAGTTCTTC.

This clone showed up just once. V gene TRBV28 combines with J gene TRBJ2-7; D is perhaps TRBD1 (6 bases). Germline V gene data show CDR1 as MDHEN and CDR2 as SYDVKM. V lost 5 bases and J lost 5, with 22 bases in between. There are 16 residues in the CDR3. The chain's CDR3 is CASSPIRQVRSNEQYF. Written as DNA, the CDR3 is TGTGCCAGCAGTCCAATACGACAGGTACGGTCGAACGAGCAGTACTTC.

As regards this clone: This specimen includes other DNA sequences encoding the same CDR3. This rearrangement joins TRBV5-4 to TRBJ1-4, with 7 bases that match TRBD1. The CDR3 has 14 residues. In germline, CDR1 is SGHNT, CDR2 YYREEE (reference sequence). J was trimmed by 3 bases and V by 4 bases; bases with no gene match: 3. The CDR3 DNA reads as TGTGCCAGCAGCCCCACAGGGGCTAATGAAAAACTGTTTTTT. Amino acids: CASSPTGANEKLFF.

This clone has just a few counts. The J gene is TRBJ1-1, the V gene TRBV6-1; no clear D. V gave up 6 bases and J gave up 1 base, with 15 bases separating them. Germline loops: CDR1 MNHNS, CDR2 SASEGT. The CDR3 is 15 residues long. The CDR3 nucleotides read TGTGCCAGCAGCAAAATAAGGTGGCAGAACACTGAAGCTTTCTTT. The encoded protein is CASSKIRWQNTEAFF.

The rearrangement uses TRBV5-8 and TRBJ2-3, with D perhaps assigned TRBD1 or TRBD2 (5 bases each). The length of the CDR3 is 16 residues. The germline V gene has CDR1 SGHTS and CDR2 YDEGEE. Deletions cut 5 bases from V and 1 base from J, with 17 bases between. CDR3 protein: CASRRGIAAGTDTQYF. DNA for the CDR3: TGTGCCAGCAGGAGGGGAATAGCCGCTGGCACAGATACGCAGTATTTT.